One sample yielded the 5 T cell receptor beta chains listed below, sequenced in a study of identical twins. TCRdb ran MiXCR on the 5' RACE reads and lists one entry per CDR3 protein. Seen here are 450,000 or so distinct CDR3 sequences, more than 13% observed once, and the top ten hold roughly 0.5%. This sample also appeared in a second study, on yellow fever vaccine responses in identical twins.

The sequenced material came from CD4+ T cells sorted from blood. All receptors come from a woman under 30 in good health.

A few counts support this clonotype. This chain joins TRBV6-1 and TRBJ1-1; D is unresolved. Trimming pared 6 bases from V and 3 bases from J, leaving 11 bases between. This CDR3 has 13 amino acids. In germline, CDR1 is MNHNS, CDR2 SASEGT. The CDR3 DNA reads TGTGCCAGCAGGATCAGCTCGTACACTGAAGCTTTCTTT. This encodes CASRISSYTEAFF.

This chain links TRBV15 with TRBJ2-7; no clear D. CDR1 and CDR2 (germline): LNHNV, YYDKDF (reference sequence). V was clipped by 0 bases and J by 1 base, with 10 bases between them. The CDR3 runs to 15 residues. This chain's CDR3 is CATSRDGDTSYEQYF. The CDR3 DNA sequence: TGTGCCACCAGCAGAGATGGCGACACGTCCTACGAGCAGTACTTC.

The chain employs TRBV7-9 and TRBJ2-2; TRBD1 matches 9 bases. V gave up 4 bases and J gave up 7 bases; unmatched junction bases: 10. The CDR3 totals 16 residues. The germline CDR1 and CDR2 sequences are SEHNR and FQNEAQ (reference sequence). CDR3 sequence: CASSSPGTGSNGELFF. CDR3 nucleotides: TGTGCCAGCAGCTCTCCCGGGACAGGGTCCAACGGGGAGCTGTTTTTT.

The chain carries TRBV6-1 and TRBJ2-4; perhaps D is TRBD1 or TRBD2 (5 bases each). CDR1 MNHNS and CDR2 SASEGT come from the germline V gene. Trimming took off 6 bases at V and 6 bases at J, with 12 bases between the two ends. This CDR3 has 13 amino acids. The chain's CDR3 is CASRPAGTNIQYF. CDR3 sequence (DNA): TGTGCCAGCAGACCCGCCGGGACAAACATTCAGTACTTC.

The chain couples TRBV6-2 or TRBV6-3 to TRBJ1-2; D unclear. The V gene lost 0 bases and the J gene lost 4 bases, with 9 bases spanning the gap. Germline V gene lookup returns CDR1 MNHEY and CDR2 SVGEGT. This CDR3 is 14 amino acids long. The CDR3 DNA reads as TGTGCCAGCAGTTACTCGGTTGCAGCCTATGGCTACACCTTC. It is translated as CASSYSVAAYGYTF.